The 4 T cell receptor beta chains listed next were all sequenced from one sample in a study of neurological immune-mediated disorders. Each CDR3 protein gets one entry after TCRdb re-called the 5' RACE reads with MiXCR. The table lists tens of thousands of distinct CDR3 sequences, under 5% of them singletons. Sequencing input: CD4+ T cells from blood. All receptors derive from a woman aged 35 to 49 with multiple sclerosis.

This clonotype was counted at least ten times. The V call is TRBV7-2, the J call TRBJ1-2; possible D gene TRBD1, 6 bases. The CDR3 is 15 residues long. Trimming cost V 1 base and J 6 bases, with 15 bases left between them. Germline V CDR1 and CDR2: SGHTA, FQGNSA. The CDR3 here is CASSLDWTAPDGYTF. DNA of the CDR3: TGTGCCAGCAGCTTAGATTGGACAGCCCCCGATGGCTACACCTTC.

At least ten counts were recorded for this clonotype. This chain uses TRBV20-1 with TRBJ1-1; D call uncertain. V lost 3 bases to trimming and J lost 4 bases, with 12 bases between them. The CDR3 has 13 amino acids. Germline V CDR1 and CDR2: DFQATT, SNEGSKA (reference sequence). CDR3 DNA: TGCAGTGCTAGGCCAGAGTTGGGCACTGAAGCTTTCTTT. It translates to CSARPELGTEAFF.

This clonotype was seen ten or more times. V usage is TRBV18 and J usage is TRBJ1-1; D is unclear. V lost 3 bases, J lost 3 bases, and 14 bases lay in between. In germline, CDR1 is KGHSH, CDR2 LQKENI. The CDR3 spans 15 residues. Here the CDR3 DNA reads TGTGCCAGCTCACCCCTAAGCGGAGGAGACACTGAAGCTTTCTTT. It codes for CASSPLSGGDTEAFF.

This clonotype was counted ten times or more. The genes are TRBV12-3 or TRBV12-4 and TRBJ2-1; D not resolved. CDR3 length: 15 amino acids. V was trimmed by 5 bases and J by 4 bases, leaving 15 bases between them. The CDR3 is CASSSYLVRYNEQFF. Here the CDR3 DNA reads TGTGCCAGCAGTAGCTACCTGGTACGGTACAATGAGCAGTTCTTC.